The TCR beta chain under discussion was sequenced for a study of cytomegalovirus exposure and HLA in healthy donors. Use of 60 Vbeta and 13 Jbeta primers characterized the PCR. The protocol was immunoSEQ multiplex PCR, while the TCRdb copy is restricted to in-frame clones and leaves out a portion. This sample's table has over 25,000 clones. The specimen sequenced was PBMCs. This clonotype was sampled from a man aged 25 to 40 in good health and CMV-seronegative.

CDR3 coding DNA: TGTGCCAGCAGCGTACCAGGGTCTGGGGAAAAACTGTTTTTT. It is translated as CASSVPGSGEKLFF. The rearrangement joins TRBV9 to TRBJ1-4; the D gene is possibly TRBD1 (5 bases). V was shortened by 1 base and J by 8 bases, with 12 bases between the two germline ends. Germline CDR1 and CDR2: SGDLS and YYNGEE. This CDR3 region has 14 residues.